This TCR beta chain was sequenced for a study of T-cell reconstitution after alpha-beta-depleted transplantation in children. Unique molecular identifiers were used in preparing the TCRbeta library. A single record per CDR3 protein comes from TCRdb applying MiXCR to the PCR reads. The sample lists some 590,000 distinct CDR3 sequences, 10% seen once, with roughly 4% in the top ten. CDR1 and CDR2 from the germline V gene are GTSNPN and SVGIG (reference sequence). This CDR3 spans 13 amino acids. Trimming shortened V by 4 bases and J by 0 bases, and 10 bases separated the two germline ends. The origin of this receptor is a human donor who donated a stem cell graft to a child with acute myeloid leukemia. The rearrangement links TRBV30 to TRBJ2-7; the D gene is possibly TRBD2 (5 bases). The sample was PBMCs from the stem cell graft donor, taken from the stem cell graft. CDR3 bases: TGTGCCTGGAAGAACAGCGGCTCCTACGAGCAGTACTTC. Its protein product is CAWKNSGSYEQYF.